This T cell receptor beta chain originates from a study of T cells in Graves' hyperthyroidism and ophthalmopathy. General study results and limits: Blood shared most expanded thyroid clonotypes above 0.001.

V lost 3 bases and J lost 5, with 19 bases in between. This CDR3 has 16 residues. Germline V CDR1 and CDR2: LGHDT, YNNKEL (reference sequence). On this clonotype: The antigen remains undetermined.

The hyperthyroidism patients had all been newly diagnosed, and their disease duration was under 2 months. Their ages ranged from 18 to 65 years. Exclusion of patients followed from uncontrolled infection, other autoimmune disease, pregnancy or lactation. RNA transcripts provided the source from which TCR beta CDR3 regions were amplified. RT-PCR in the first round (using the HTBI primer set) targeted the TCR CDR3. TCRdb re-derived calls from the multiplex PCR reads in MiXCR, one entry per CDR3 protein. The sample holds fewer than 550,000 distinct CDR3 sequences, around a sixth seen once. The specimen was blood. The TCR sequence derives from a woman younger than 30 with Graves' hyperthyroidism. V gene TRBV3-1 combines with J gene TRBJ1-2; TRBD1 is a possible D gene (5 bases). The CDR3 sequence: CASSQGRRKNQYGYTF. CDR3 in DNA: TGTGCCAGCAGCCAGGGGCGCAGAAAGAACCAATATGGCTACACCTTC.